These 15 T cell receptor beta chains came from one sample sequenced in a study of cytomegalovirus exposure and HLA in healthy donors. PCR primers comprised 60 Vbeta and 13 Jbeta primers. The assay was immunoSEQ multiplex PCR, and TCRdb's table has in-frame clones only and misses some. The sample includes 100,000 or so clones, about 13% of them seen just once. Sequencing was done on a sample of PBMCs. All receptors come from a man between 40 and 49 years old in good health and CMV-seropositive.

The rearrangement links TRBV27 to TRBJ2-2; 7 nucleotides line up with TRBD1. V lost 2 bases, J lost 4 bases, and 7 bases stayed unmatched. Germline assignment: CDR1 MNHEY and CDR2 SMNVEV (reference sequence). The CDR3 totals 16 residues. CDR3 coding DNA: TGTGCCAGCAGTTTAACAGGGGTCATATTCACCGGGGAGCTGTTTTTT. This encodes CASSLTGVIFTGELFF.

With regard to this clone: This CDR3 is also generated by other DNA sequences in the sample. The chain uses TRBV6-6 and TRBJ1-4; TRBD1 might be the D (6 bases). Trimming shortened V by 6 bases and J by 7 bases, and 15 bases separated the two germline ends. CDR1 MNHNY and CDR2 SVGAGI come from the germline V gene (reference sequence). The CDR3 covers 14 residues. The CDR3 nucleotides are TGTGCCAGCAGCTACAGCAGGGGTGGTGAAAAACTGTTTTTT. Encoded protein: CASSYSRGGEKLFF.

This clone came up a few times. This chain links TRBV18 with TRBJ1-3; 7 bases align to TRBD1. The CDR3 sequence is 17 residues long. The ends lost 2 bases at V and 0 bases at J; junction bases unmatched: 7. Per the germline V gene, CDR1 is KGHSH and CDR2 is LQKENI. The CDR3 DNA follows: TGTGCCAGCTCACCAGCAGGGGGAGGCACCTCTGGAAACACCATATATTTT. It codes for CASSPAGGGTSGNTIYF.

This clone occurred a few times. This sequence joins TRBV29-1 and TRBJ1-4; 8 bases fit TRBD1. The CDR3 totals 13 residues. Looked up from germline, CDR1 is SQVTM and CDR2 is ANQGSEA. The V and J ends lost 6 bases and 8 bases, in that order; junction bases with no gene match: 8. CDR3 DNA: TGCAGCGTATGGGGACAGGCAGGGGAAAAACTGTTTTTT. Protein: CSVWGQAGEKLFF.

CDR3 sequence (DNA): TGTGCCAGCAGCTTAGAACTGTACAATGAGCAGTTCTTC. It codes for CASSLELYNEQFF. This chain connects TRBV7-2 to TRBJ2-1; no clear D. Germline assignment: CDR1 SGHTA and CDR2 FQGNSA. There are 13 residues in the CDR3. V was cut by 1 base and J by 4 bases, with 5 bases left in between.

CDR3 DNA: TGTGCCAGCAGCGGCAACCAGGGGGTTAACACTGAAGCTTTCTTT. Protein product: CASSGNQGVNTEAFF. The chain recombines TRBV9 with TRBJ1-1, with 7 bases identical to TRBD1. The CDR3 has 15 amino acids. Trimming removed 3 bases from V and 2 bases from J; junction bases left unmatched: 7. CDR1 and CDR2 (germline): SGDLS, YYNGEE.

This clone was observed a handful of times. This chain joins TRBV18 and TRBJ2-7; 10 bases line up with TRBD2. This CDR3 is 16 amino acids long. Per the germline V gene, CDR1 is KGHSH and CDR2 is LQKENI. V was clipped by 3 bases and J by 2 bases; unmatched bases: 7. CDR3 residues: CASSPSKAGGTYEQYF. In nucleotides, the CDR3 is TGTGCCAGCTCACCGTCGAAAGCGGGAGGGACCTACGAGCAGTACTTC.

The chain links TRBV6-1 to TRBJ1-1; 7 bases line up with TRBD1. J lost 7 bases, V lost 6 bases, and 5 bases had no gene match. This CDR3 spans 12 amino acids. The germline V gene has CDR1 MNHNS and CDR2 SASEGT. The CDR3 is CASRGDSDEAFF. The CDR3 nucleotides read TGTGCCAGCAGGGGGGACAGTGATGAAGCTTTCTTT.

This clone turned up a few times. The chain links TRBV15 to TRBJ2-7; the match to TRBD1 covers 9 bases. The germline CDR1 and CDR2 sequences are LNHNV and YYDKDF (reference sequence). CDR3 size: 14 residues. J lost 6 bases, V lost 1 base, and 4 bases had no gene match. CDR3 in amino acids: CATSRAGQGLEQYF. CDR3 sequence (DNA): TGTGCCACCAGCAGAGCGGGACAGGGTCTCGAGCAGTACTTC. The full variable domain, rest sourced from reference TRBV15 and TRBJ2-7, is DAMVIQNPRYQVTQFGKPVTLSCSQTLNHNVMYWYQQKSSQAPKLLFHYYDKDFNNEADTPDNFQSRRPNTSFCFLDIRSPGLGDTAMYLCATSRAGQGLEQYFGPGTRLTVT.

The chain has TRBV7-6 and TRBJ2-7, with a tentative D call TRBD2 (6 bases). Per germline, CDR1 SGHVS and CDR2 FNYEAQ. CDR3 length: 13 amino acids. V was shortened by 4 bases and J by 6 bases, with 13 bases between the two germline ends. For the CDR3, the DNA is TGTGCCAGCAGCTCCGGATTGGGGGGCGAGCAGTACTTC. Amino acids: CASSSGLGGEQYF.

This clone has more than one count but fewer than ten. The V call is TRBV19, the J call TRBJ1-4, with D hard to call. The CDR3 runs to 15 residues. V was pared by 5 bases and J by 8 bases, with 18 bases between. The germline gives CDR1 LNHDA, CDR2 SQIVND (reference sequence). For the CDR3, the DNA is TGTGCCAGTAGTTCTCACCGGACTAGAAGCGAAAAACTGTTTTTT. It yields the protein CASSSHRTRSEKLFF.

The V gene is TRBV7-7, the J gene TRBJ1-1; no firm D call. Germline V gene data show CDR1 as SSHAT and CDR2 as FNYEAQ (reference sequence). The CDR3 consists of 13 residues. V was pared by 6 bases and J by 0 bases, with 8 bases between. The chain's CDR3 is CASSPDMNTEAFF. CDR3 sequence (DNA): TGTGCCAGCAGTCCCGACATGAACACTGAAGCTTTCTTT.

This clone was picked up many times. The CDR3 nucleotides read TGCGCCAGCAGTACGGACAGACTCAACACTGAAGCTTTCTTT. It codes for CASSTDRLNTEAFF. The chain carries TRBV5-1 and TRBJ1-1, with a tentative D call TRBD1 (6 bases). Trimming shortened V by 5 bases and J by 2 bases, and 13 bases separated the two germline ends. The CDR3 runs 14 residues. CDR1 SGHRS and CDR2 YFSETQ come from the germline V gene.

The chain links TRBV28 to TRBJ2-7; 9 nucleotides match TRBD1. The V gene end was trimmed by 8 bases and the J gene end by 7 bases; junction bases not matched to a gene: 15. This CDR3 comprises 15 residues. CDR1 and CDR2 from the germline V gene are MDHEN and SYDVKM. The CDR3 coding sequence is TGTGCCAGCTCCTTGGACAGGGGCTATACATGGGAGCAGTACTTC. It specifies CASSLDRGYTWEQYF.

In this sample, this clone turned up a few times. The V and J genes are TRBV7-9 and TRBJ1-1; no clear D gene. V was pared by 6 bases and J by 3 bases, with 11 bases between. Germline V CDR1 and CDR2: SEHNR, FQNEAQ (reference sequence). This CDR3 region has 13 residues. In nucleotides, the CDR3 is TGTGCCAGCAGTTATATAGAAGACACTGAAGCTTTCTTT. Translating gives CASSYIEDTEAFF.